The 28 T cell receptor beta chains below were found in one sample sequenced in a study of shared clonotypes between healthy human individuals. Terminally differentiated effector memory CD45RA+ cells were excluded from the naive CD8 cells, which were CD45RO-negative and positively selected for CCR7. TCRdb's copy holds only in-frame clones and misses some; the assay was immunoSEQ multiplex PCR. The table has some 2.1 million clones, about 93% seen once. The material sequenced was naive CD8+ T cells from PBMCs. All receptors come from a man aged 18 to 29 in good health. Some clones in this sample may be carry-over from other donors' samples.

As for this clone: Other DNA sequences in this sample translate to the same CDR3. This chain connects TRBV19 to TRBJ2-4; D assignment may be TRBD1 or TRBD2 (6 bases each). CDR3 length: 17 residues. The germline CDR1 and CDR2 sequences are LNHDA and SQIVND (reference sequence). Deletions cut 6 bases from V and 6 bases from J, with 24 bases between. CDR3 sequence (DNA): TGTGCCAGTAGGGTGACGGGGGACACTCGGGACCTAAACATTCAGTACTTC. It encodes CASRVTGDTRDLNIQYF.

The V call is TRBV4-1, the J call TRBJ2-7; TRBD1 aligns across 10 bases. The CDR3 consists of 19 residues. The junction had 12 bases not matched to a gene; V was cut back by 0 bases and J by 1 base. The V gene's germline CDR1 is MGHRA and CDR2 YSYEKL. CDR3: CASSQEVVVSGQGSYEQYF. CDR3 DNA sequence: TGCGCCAGCAGCCAAGAAGTTGTAGTATCGGGACAGGGGTCCTACGAGCAGTACTTC.

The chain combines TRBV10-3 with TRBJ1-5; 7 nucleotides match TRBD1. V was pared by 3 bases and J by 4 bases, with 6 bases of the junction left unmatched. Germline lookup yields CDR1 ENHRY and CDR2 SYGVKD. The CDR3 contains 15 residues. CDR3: CAISEQGLLNQPQHF. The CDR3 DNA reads TGTGCCATCAGTGAACAGGGGCTTTTAAATCAGCCCCAGCATTTT.

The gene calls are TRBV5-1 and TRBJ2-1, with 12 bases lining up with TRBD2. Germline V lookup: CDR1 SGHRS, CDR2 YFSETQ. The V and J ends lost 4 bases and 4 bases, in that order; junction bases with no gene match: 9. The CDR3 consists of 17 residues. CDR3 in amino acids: CASSQGPGLAGYNEQFF. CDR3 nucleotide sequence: TGCGCCAGCAGCCAAGGACCGGGACTAGCGGGTTACAATGAGCAGTTCTTC.

The CDR3 nucleotides read TGTGCCAGTAGTATGTTAACAGGGGGCGAGCAGTACTTC. The encoded protein is CASSMLTGGEQYF. V gene TRBV19 combines with J gene TRBJ2-7, with 8 bases identical to TRBD1. V shed 3 bases and J 6 bases; nucleotides not matched to a gene: 4. This CDR3 region has 13 residues. From germline, CDR1 is LNHDA and CDR2 SQIVND (reference sequence). The entire variable domain, with the rest obtained from reference TRBV19 and TRBJ2-7, is as follows: DGGITQSPKYLFRKEGQNVTLSCEQNLNHDAMYWYRQDPGQGLRLIYYSQIVNDFQKGDIAEGYSVSREKKESFPLTVTSAQKNPTAFYLCASSMLTGGEQYFGPGTRLTVT.

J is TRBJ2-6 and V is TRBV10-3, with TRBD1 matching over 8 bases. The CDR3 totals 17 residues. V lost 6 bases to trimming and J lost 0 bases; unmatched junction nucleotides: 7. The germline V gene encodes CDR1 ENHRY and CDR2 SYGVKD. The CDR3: CAIRAQGDHSGANVLTF. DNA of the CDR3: TGTGCCATCAGAGCACAGGGGGACCACTCTGGGGCCAACGTCCTGACTTTC.

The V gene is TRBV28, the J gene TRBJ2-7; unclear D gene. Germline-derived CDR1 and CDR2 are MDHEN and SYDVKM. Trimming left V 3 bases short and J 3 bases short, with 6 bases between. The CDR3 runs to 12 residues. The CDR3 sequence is CASSFVSYEQYF. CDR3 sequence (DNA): TGTGCCAGCAGTTTCGTCAGCTACGAGCAGTACTTC.

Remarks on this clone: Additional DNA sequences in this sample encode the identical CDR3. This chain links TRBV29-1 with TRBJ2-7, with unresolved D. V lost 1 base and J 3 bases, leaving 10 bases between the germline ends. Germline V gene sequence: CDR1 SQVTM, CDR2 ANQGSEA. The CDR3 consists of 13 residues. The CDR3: CSVEGGPFYEQYF. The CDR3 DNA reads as TGCAGCGTTGAAGGCGGTCCCTTCTACGAGCAGTACTTC.

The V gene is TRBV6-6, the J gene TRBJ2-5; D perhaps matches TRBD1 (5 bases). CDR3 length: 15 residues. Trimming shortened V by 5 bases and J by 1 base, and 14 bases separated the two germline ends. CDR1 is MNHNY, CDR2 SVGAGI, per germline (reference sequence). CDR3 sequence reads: CASSKIGRVQETQYF. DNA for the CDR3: TGTGCCAGCAGTAAGATTGGCAGGGTCCAAGAGACCCAGTACTTC.

The CDR3 nucleotides read TGTGCCAGCAGCTGGTCGGACCTATTCTACAATGAGCAGTTCTTC. This sequence encodes CASSWSDLFYNEQFF. The rearrangement links TRBV7-2 to TRBJ2-1; D unresolved. Germline V gene data show CDR1 as SGHTA and CDR2 as FQGNSA. This CDR3 region has 15 residues. Trimming took 4 bases from V and 3 from J, leaving 13 bases between them.

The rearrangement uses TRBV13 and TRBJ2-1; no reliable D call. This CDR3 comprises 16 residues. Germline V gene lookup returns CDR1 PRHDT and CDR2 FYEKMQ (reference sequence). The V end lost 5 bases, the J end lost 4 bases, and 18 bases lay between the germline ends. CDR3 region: CASSPPSPARYNEQFF. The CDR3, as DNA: TGTGCCAGCAGCCCGCCCAGCCCGGCTAGATACAATGAGCAGTTCTTC.

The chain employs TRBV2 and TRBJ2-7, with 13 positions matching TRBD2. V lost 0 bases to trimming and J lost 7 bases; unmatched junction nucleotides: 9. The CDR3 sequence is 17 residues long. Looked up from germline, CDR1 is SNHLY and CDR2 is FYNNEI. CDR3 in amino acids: CASSEAKTSGRSREQYF. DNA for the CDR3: TGTGCCAGCAGTGAAGCTAAGACTAGCGGGAGGAGTCGGGAGCAGTACTTC.

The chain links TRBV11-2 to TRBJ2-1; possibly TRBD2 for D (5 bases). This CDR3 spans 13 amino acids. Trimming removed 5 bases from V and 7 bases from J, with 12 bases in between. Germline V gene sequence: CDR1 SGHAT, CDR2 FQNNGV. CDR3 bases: TGTGCCAGCAGCCCCGGACTGGGGAATGAGCAGTTCTTC. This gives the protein CASSPGLGNEQFF.

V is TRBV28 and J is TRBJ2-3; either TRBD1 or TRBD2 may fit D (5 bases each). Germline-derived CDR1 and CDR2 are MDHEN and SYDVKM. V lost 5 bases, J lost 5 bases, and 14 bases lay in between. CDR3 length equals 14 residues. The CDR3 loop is CASSRDQSGDTQYF. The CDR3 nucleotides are TGTGCCAGCAGTCGGGACCAATCGGGAGATACGCAGTATTTT.

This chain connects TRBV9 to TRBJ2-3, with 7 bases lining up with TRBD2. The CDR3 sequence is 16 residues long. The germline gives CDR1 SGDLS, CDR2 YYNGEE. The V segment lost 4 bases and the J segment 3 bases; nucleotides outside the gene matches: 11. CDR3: CASSLGGGSMTDTQYF. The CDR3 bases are TGTGCCAGCAGCTTAGGTGGCGGGAGTATGACAGATACGCAGTATTTT.

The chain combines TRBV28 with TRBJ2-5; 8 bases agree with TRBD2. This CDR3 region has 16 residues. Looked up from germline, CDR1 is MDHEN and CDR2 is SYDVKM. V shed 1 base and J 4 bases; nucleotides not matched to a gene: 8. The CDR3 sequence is CASSLLRAGEVETQYF. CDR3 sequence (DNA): TGTGCCAGCAGTTTATTAAGAGCGGGAGAAGTAGAGACCCAGTACTTC.

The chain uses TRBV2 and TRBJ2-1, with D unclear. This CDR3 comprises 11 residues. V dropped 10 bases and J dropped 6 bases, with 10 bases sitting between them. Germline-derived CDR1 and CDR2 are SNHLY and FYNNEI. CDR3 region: CATSLGNEQFF. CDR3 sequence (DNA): TGTGCCACCTCCCTCGGCAATGAGCAGTTCTTC.

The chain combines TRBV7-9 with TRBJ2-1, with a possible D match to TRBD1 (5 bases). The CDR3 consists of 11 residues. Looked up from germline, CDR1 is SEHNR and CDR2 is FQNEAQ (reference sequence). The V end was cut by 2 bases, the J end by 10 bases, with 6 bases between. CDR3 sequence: CASSLKGEQFF. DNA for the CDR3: TGTGCCAGCAGCTTAAAGGGGGAGCAGTTCTTC.

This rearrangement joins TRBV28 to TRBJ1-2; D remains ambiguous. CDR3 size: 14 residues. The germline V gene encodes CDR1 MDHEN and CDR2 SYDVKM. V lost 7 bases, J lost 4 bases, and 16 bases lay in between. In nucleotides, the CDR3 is TGTGCCAGCAAGGTAGGCAGCCAACTCTATGGCTACACCTTC. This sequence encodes CASKVGSQLYGYTF.

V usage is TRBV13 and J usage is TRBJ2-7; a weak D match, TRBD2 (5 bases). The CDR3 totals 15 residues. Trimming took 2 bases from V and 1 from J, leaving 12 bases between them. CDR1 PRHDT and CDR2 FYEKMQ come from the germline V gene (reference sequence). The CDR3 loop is CASSLSGSRSYEQYF. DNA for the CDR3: TGTGCCAGCAGCTTAAGTGGGAGTAGATCCTACGAGCAGTACTTC.

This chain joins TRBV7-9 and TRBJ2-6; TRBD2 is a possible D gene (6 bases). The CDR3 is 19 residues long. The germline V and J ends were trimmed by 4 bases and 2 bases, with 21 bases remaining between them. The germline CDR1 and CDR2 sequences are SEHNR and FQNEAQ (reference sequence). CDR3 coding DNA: TGTGCCAGCAGCTCAGTTATAACAGGCGGGGTTACTGGGGCCAACGTCCTGACTTTC. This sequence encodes CASSSVITGGVTGANVLTF.

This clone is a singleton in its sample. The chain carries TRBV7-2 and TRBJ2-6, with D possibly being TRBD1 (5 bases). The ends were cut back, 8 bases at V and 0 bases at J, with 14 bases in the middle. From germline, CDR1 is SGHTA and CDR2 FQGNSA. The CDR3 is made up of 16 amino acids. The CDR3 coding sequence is TGTGCCAGCTTCACCAGGGTTAGCTCTGGGGCCAACGTCCTGACTTTC. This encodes CASFTRVSSGANVLTF.

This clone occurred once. The CDR3 coding sequence is TGCGCCAGCAGCCAAGCTAGGGGGTCCAAAAACATTCAGTACTTC. Translating it yields CASSQARGSKNIQYF. The rearrangement joins TRBV4-1 to TRBJ2-4; maybe TRBD1 (6 bases). The germline gives CDR1 MGHRA, CDR2 YSYEKL. The CDR3 is made up of 15 amino acids. The ends were cut back, 1 base at V and 2 bases at J, with 9 bases in the middle.

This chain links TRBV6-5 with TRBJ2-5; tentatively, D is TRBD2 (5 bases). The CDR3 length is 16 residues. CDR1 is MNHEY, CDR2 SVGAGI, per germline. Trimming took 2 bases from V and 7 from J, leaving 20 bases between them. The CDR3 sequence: CASSYIGLAGPGTQYF. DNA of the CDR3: TGTGCCAGCAGTTACATAGGCCTAGCAGGCCCCGGGACCCAGTACTTC.

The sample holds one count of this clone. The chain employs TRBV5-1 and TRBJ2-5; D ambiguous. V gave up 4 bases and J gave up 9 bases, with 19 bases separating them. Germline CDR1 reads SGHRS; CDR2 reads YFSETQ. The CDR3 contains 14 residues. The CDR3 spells CASSPSWQLEAQYF. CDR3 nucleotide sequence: TGCGCCAGCAGCCCGTCGTGGCAGCTTGAGGCCCAGTACTTC.

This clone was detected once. CDR3 loop: CASSLEHPVYGYTF. CDR3 DNA sequence: TGTGCCAGCAGCTTAGAACACCCCGTCTATGGCTACACCTTC. V gene TRBV7-9 combines with J gene TRBJ1-2; D unresolved. This CDR3 has 14 residues. V was clipped by 1 base and J by 4 bases, with 10 bases between them. CDR1 and CDR2 from the germline V gene are SEHNR and FQNEAQ (reference sequence).

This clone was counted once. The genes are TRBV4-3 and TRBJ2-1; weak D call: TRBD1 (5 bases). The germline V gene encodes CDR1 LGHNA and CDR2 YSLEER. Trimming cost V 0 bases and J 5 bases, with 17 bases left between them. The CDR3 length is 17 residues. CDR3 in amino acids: CASSQETGPTYDNEQFF. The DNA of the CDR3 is TGCGCCAGCAGCCAAGAAACAGGTCCTACCTATGACAATGAGCAGTTCTTC.

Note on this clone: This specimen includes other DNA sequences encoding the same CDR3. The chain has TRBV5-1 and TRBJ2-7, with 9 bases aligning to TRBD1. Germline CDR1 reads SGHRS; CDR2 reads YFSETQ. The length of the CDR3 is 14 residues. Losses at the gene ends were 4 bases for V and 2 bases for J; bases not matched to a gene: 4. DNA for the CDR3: TGCGCCAGCAGCCCCGGGACAGGGACCTACGAGCAGTACTTC. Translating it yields CASSPGTGTYEQYF. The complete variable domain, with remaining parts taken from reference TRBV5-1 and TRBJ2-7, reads KAGVTQTPRYLIKTRGQQVTLSCSPISGHRSVSWYQQTPGQGLQFLFEYFSETQRNKGNFPGRFSGRQFSNSRSEMNVSTLELGDSALYLCASSPGTGTYEQYFGPGTRLTVT.